The 23 T cell receptor beta chains in this list originate from one sample, sequenced in a study of tumor T cells in aggressive B-cell lymphoma. Profiling relied on immunoSEQ multiplex PCR, and the TCRdb table lists in-frame clones only, not all of them. The table has roughly 2,700 clones, over 75% seen once. Sequenced material: tumor tissue. These receptors all come from an adult with diffuse large B cell lymphoma. Some clones in this sample may be carry-over from other donors' samples.

Written as DNA, the CDR3 is TGCGCCAGCAGCTGGACTAGCGGAAACTACAATGAGCAGTTCTTC. This sequence encodes CASSWTSGNYNEQFF. The genes are TRBV4-3 and TRBJ2-1, with TRBD2 matching over 10 bases. Germline CDR1 and CDR2: LGHNA and YSLEER. The CDR3 is 15 residues long. V gave up 5 bases and J gave up 3 bases; unmatched junction bases: 4.

This clone was observed once. The junction shows a germline mismatch at one end, possibly a read error. The V gene is TRBV5-1, the J gene TRBJ2-5, with TRBD1 matching over 10 bases. CDR3 size: 17 residues. Germline CDR1 SGHRS, CDR2 YFSETQ. This chain's CDR3 is CASSGYRSTGGLETQYF. CDR3 DNA sequence: TGCGCCAGCAGCGGGTACAGATCGACAGGGGGCCTGGAGACCCAATACTTC.

The rearrangement links TRBV7-2 to TRBJ2-5; TRBD1 matches at 8 bases. The last part of the DNA fits TRBJ2-7 better; the J call may be wrong. The CDR3 sequence is 16 residues long. Germline V gives CDR1 SGHTA, CDR2 FQGNSA. CDR3: CASSSIFDRGRDEQYF. In nucleotides, the CDR3 is TGTGCCAGCAGCTCAATATTCGACAGGGGCCGGGACGAGCAGTACTTC.

The chain uses TRBV18 and TRBJ2-7, with a weak D call TRBD1 (5 bases). This CDR3 contains 13 residues. Germline-derived CDR1 and CDR2 are KGHSH and LQKENI. Trimming took 3 bases from V and 4 from J, leaving 10 bases between them. As DNA, the CDR3 is TGTGCCAGCTCACCTGGAAACAGGTACGAGCAGTACTTC. This gives the protein CASSPGNRYEQYF.

The chain links TRBV2 to TRBJ1-1; possibly TRBD1 for D (5 bases). Looked up from germline, CDR1 is SNHLY and CDR2 is FYNNEI. This CDR3 is 12 amino acids long. Trimming took 6 bases from V and 7 from J, leaving 12 bases between them. CDR3 region: CASRTDSDEAFF. In DNA form, the CDR3 reads TGTGCCAGCAGGACTGACAGTGATGAAGCTTTCTTT.

The chain uses TRBV5-4 and TRBJ2-4, with a weak D call TRBD2 (6 bases). Looked up from germline, CDR1 is SGHNT and CDR2 is YYREEE (reference sequence). This CDR3 is 16 amino acids long. The V gene lost 3 bases and the J gene lost 0 bases, with 13 bases spanning the gap. The CDR3 coding sequence is TGTGCCAGCAGCTACGGGACTTTCATAGCCAAAAACATTCAGTACTTC. Translating gives CASSYGTFIAKNIQYF.

Remarks on this clone: Compared with germline, one end of the junction differs, possibly owing to a read error. This chain links TRBV10-3 with TRBJ2-7, with TRBD1 matching 10 bases. CDR3 size: 15 residues. Germline CDR1 and CDR2: ENHRY and SYGVKD. CDR3 coding DNA: TGTGCCATCAGTAACCCCGGGACAGGGGCCTACGAGCAATACTTC. It codes for CAISNPGTGAYEQYF.

This clone occurred once. Here the CDR3 reads CASSPARDMNTEAFF. CDR3 nucleotides: TGTGCCAGCTCACCGGCCAGGGACATGAACACTGAAGCTTTCTTT. This chain connects TRBV18 to TRBJ1-1; perhaps TRBD1 as D (6 bases). This CDR3 contains 15 residues. CDR1 KGHSH and CDR2 LQKENI come from the germline V gene. V was shortened by 3 bases and J by 0 bases, with 11 bases between the two germline ends.

The CDR3 is CASSLPGQSLSNYGYTF. In DNA form, the CDR3 reads TGTGCCAGCAGCTTACCGGGACAGTCTCTCTCTAACTATGGCTACACCTTC. The chain combines TRBV7-9 with TRBJ1-2; 7 nucleotides match TRBD1. With 2 bases clipped from V and 0 bases from J, the junction kept 9 bases outside the gene matches. This CDR3 region has 17 residues. Germline V lookup: CDR1 SEHNR, CDR2 FQNEAQ (reference sequence).

This clone was seen a handful of times. The rearrangement links TRBV9 to TRBJ1-4; D may be TRBD1 (6 bases). This CDR3 has 18 amino acids. Germline CDR1 SGDLS, CDR2 YYNGEE. V was trimmed by 1 base and J by 0 bases, leaving 16 bases between them. CDR3 DNA sequence: TGTGCCAGCAGCGTACAGGGGACCCTCCTTCCAACTAATGAAAAACTGTTTTTT. It encodes CASSVQGTLLPTNEKLFF.

The chain recombines TRBV15 with TRBJ2-2; weak D call: TRBD1 (5 bases). Trimming left V 9 bases short and J 1 base short, with 12 bases between. CDR3 length equals 14 residues. Germline loops: CDR1 LNHNV, CDR2 YYDKDF (reference sequence). For the CDR3, the DNA is TGTGCCACTAGTACGACAGAGAACACCGGGGAGCTGTTTTTT. Protein product: CATSTTENTGELFF.

V and J are TRBV5-1 and TRBJ2-1; 10 bases are a match to TRBD2. Germline CDR1 SGHRS, CDR2 YFSETQ. The CDR3 is made up of 15 amino acids. V shed 0 bases, J shed 4 bases, and the junction held 1 base outside the gene matches. CDR3 nucleotides: TGCGCCAGCAGCTTGGGGACTAGCGGATACAATGAGCAGTTCTTC. It translates to CASSLGTSGYNEQFF.

The V call is TRBV6-1, the J call TRBJ2-3, with D perhaps matching TRBD2 (6 bases). Trimming pared 7 bases from V and 2 bases from J, leaving 13 bases between. Germline V gene data show CDR1 as MNHNS and CDR2 as SASEGT. This CDR3 is built from 14 residues. The DNA for the CDR3 is TGTGCCAGCACCCCGGGACTGTTCACAGATACGCAGTATTTT. Translating it yields CASTPGLFTDTQYF.

This chain joins TRBV6-6 and TRBJ1-2; 7 nucleotides line up with TRBD1. Germline assignment: CDR1 MNHNY and CDR2 SVGAGI (reference sequence). The CDR3 loop spans 15 amino acids. The trim removed 0 bases at V and 4 bases at J, leaving 5 bases unmatched. In DNA, the CDR3 is TGTGCCAGCAGTTACTCCGGGGCAGGGGGCTATGGCTACACCTTC. Its protein is CASSYSGAGGYGYTF.

The chain recombines TRBV9 with TRBJ1-1, with TRBD1 matching over 8 bases. The CDR3 totals 16 residues. Germline V gene sequence: CDR1 SGDLS, CDR2 YYNGEE. V trimming: 4 bases; J trimming: 4 bases; junction bases outside the gene matches: 12. CDR3 loop: CASSPPSRTGSTEAFF. DNA for the CDR3: TGTGCCAGCAGCCCACCTAGCCGGACAGGGAGCACTGAAGCTTTCTTT.

V gene TRBV6-5 combines with J gene TRBJ1-4; no definite D call. The CDR3 runs to 16 residues. V gave up 0 bases and J gave up 8 bases, with 16 bases separating them. The germline CDR1 and CDR2 sequences are MNHEY and SVGAGI. The CDR3 is CASSYSRTREGEKLFF. Written as DNA, the CDR3 is TGTGCCAGCAGTTACTCGAGGACCCGGGAAGGGGAAAAACTGTTTTTT.

V gene TRBV2 combines with J gene TRBJ2-1, with D possibly matching TRBD2 (5 bases). Trimming stripped 5 bases from V and 8 bases from J, with 13 bases between. The CDR3 runs 13 residues. From germline, CDR1 is SNHLY and CDR2 FYNNEI. This CDR3 reads CASSRERRDEQFF. The CDR3 DNA follows: TGTGCCAGCAGTAGGGAGAGGCGGGATGAGCAGTTCTTC.

This clone was found once. J is TRBJ1-2 and V is TRBV6-6; a possible D gene is TRBD1 (6 bases). The CDR3 runs to 11 residues. Germline assignment: CDR1 MNHNY and CDR2 SVGAGI (reference sequence). CDR3 loop: CAQQGPLGYTF. The CDR3 nucleotides read TGTGCTCAACAGGGACCCCTCGGCTACACCTTC.

This chain uses TRBV21-1 with TRBJ1-1. TRBV21-1 is annotated as a pseudogene. The CDR3 is 15 amino acids. CDR3 nucleotide sequence: TGTGCCGCTGGGCGGGAGGGGCCTAAGAACACTGAAGCTTTCTTT. Its translation is CAAGREGPKNTEAFF.

The chain carries TRBV10-3 and TRBJ2-3; perhaps TRBD1 as D (8 bases). Germline V gene sequence: CDR1 ENHRY, CDR2 SYGVKD. The ends were cut back, 8 bases at V and 10 bases at J, with 22 bases in the middle. CDR3 length: 14 residues. The CDR3 sequence: CAIGGDTGGQAQYF. As DNA, the CDR3 is TGTGCCATCGGGGGGGACACAGGGGGACAAGCGCAGTATTTT.

The CDR3 loop is CASSHWTGRGGEQYF. CDR3 nucleotides: TGCGCCAGCAGCCACTGGACAGGGCGCGGGGGCGAGCAGTACTTC. V usage is TRBV5-1 and J usage is TRBJ2-7; TRBD1 is a possible D gene (8 bases). CDR1 and CDR2 (germline): SGHRS, YFSETQ. The CDR3 contains 15 residues. Trimming took 4 bases from V and 6 from J, leaving 20 bases between them.

The rearrangement joins TRBV5-4 to TRBJ1-4, with 7 nucleotides matching TRBD1. CDR1 and CDR2 from the germline V gene are SGHNT and YYREEE (reference sequence). V was pared by 1 base and J by 7 bases, with 4 bases of the junction left unmatched. CDR3 length: 14 residues. The CDR3 nucleotides read TGTGCCAGCAGCTTGAGGGGACAGACTGAAAAACTGTTTTTT. Translation gives CASSLRGQTEKLFF.

The J gene is TRBJ2-5, the V gene TRBV7-2, with D possibly matching TRBD1 (6 bases). CDR1 and CDR2 (germline): SGHTA, FQGNSA. The V and J ends lost 4 bases and 1 base respectively, with 13 bases between them. The CDR3 length is 15 residues. DNA for the CDR3: TGTGCCAGCAGCTCGGGACATCGAACCCAAGAGACCCAGTACTTC. Its translation is CASSSGHRTQETQYF.